This passage covers 22 T cell receptor beta chains from one sample sequenced in a study of T cell responses to AZD1222 COVID-19 vaccine. Using immunoSEQ multiplex PCR, the repertoire was profiled, and TCRdb retains in-frame clones only, with some absent. Of fewer than 50,000 clones in the sample, about nine tenths were seen once. The sample consisted of peripheral blood, taken 28 days after the second AZD1222 dose. These receptors were taken from an adult who received the AZD1222 COVID-19 vaccine.

The chain carries TRBV2 and TRBJ2-2, with a weak D call TRBD1 (6 bases). V was trimmed by 6 bases and J by 5 bases, leaving 13 bases between them. The CDR3 extends over 14 amino acids. Germline lookup yields CDR1 SNHLY and CDR2 FYNNEI. The CDR3 bases are TGTGCCAGCAGATCAGGGGTGGTGACCGGGGAGCTGTTTTTT. Protein product: CASRSGVVTGELFF.

The chain is built from TRBV10-3 and TRBJ1-2; weak D call: TRBD1 (5 bases). V was pared by 3 bases and J by 3 bases, with 11 bases between. This CDR3 spans 14 amino acids. Germline V gives CDR1 ENHRY, CDR2 SYGVKD. The CDR3 DNA reads as TGTGCCATCAGTGACGACAGTACCTACTATGGCTACACCTTC. Encoded protein: CAISDDSTYYGYTF.

The genes are TRBV9 and TRBJ2-5; D ambiguous. Germline V gives CDR1 SGDLS, CDR2 YYNGEE. The ends were cut back, 0 bases at V and 3 bases at J, with 6 bases in the middle. This CDR3 has 13 residues. This CDR3 is CASSVGPKETQYF. The CDR3 DNA is TGTGCCAGCAGCGTAGGGCCCAAAGAGACCCAGTACTTC.

Here the CDR3 DNA reads TGTGCCAGCAGTCGTCGACTTAGTTCGGGCACCGGGGAGCTGTTTTTT. Translating gives CASSRRLSSGTGELFF. V gene TRBV7-2 combines with J gene TRBJ2-2; no definite D call. Per germline, CDR1 SGHTA and CDR2 FQGNSA. Trimming took 6 bases from V and 4 from J, leaving 18 bases between them. The CDR3 runs to 16 residues.

This clone was observed once. This sequence joins TRBV10-3 and TRBJ1-2, with TRBD1 as a possible D gene (5 bases). CDR1 and CDR2 (germline): ENHRY, SYGVKD. The CDR3 has 13 residues. V was pared by 10 bases and J by 7 bases, with 19 bases between. The CDR3 DNA follows: TGTGCCACTCAAGGGGAAGGGATGGGTGGCTACACCTTC. Protein sequence: CATQGEGMGGYTF.

V usage is TRBV4-2 and J usage is TRBJ1-2; tentative D call: TRBD1 (5 bases). V lost 0 bases and J lost 14, with 16 bases in between. Germline V gives CDR1 LGHNA, CDR2 YNFKEQ. This CDR3 comprises 13 residues. The CDR3 reads CASSQDQGGACTF. The DNA of the CDR3 is TGTGCCAGCAGCCAAGATCAAGGAGGGGCCTGTACCTTC.

This chain joins TRBV7-2 and TRBJ2-3; the match to TRBD2 covers 8 bases. J gave up 1 base and V 5 bases, and 5 bases lay outside the gene matches. From germline, CDR1 is SGHTA and CDR2 FQGNSA. The CDR3 is 15 amino acids. The CDR3 spells CASSQRRGGTDTQYF. DNA of the CDR3: TGTGCCAGCAGCCAGCGGCGGGGGGGCACAGATACGCAGTATTTT.

This chain links TRBV3-1 (or the pseudogene TRBV3-2) with TRBJ1-5; D might be TRBD1 (6 bases). V lost 4 bases and J 9 bases, leaving 22 bases between the germline ends. The CDR3 loop spans 16 amino acids. CDR1 is LGHDT, CDR2 YNNKEL, per germline (reference sequence). The CDR3 DNA follows: TGTGCCAGCAGCCCTACTCGGACGCCTAGGGGGTCGCCCCAGCATTTT. Its translation is CASSPTRTPRGSPQHF.

This sequence joins TRBV4-3 and TRBJ1-1; a possible D gene is TRBD1 (5 bases). There are 13 residues in the CDR3. Germline V gene sequence: CDR1 LGHNA, CDR2 YSLEER. The V end was cut by 0 bases, the J end by 8 bases, with 10 bases between. DNA for the CDR3: TGCGCCAGCAGCCAAGATCAGGGTAGAGAAGCTTTCTTT. Its protein product is CASSQDQGREAFF.

The rearrangement uses TRBV19 and TRBJ1-1; D remains ambiguous. The CDR3 extends over 13 amino acids. V shed 6 bases and J shed 4 bases, with 12 bases lying between them. The germline V gene encodes CDR1 LNHDA and CDR2 SQIVND (reference sequence). In DNA form, the CDR3 reads TGTGCCAGTAGGGCCCTCAAAGGCACTGAAGCTTTCTTT. Protein sequence: CASRALKGTEAFF. Filled out from reference TRBV19 and TRBJ1-1, the complete variable domain reads DGGITQSPKYLFRKEGQNVTLSCEQNLNHDAMYWYRQDPGQGLRLIYYSQIVNDFQKGDIAEGYSVSREKKESFPLTVTSAQKNPTAFYLCASRALKGTEAFFGQGTRLTVV.

This rearrangement joins TRBV3-1 (or the pseudogene TRBV3-2) to TRBJ1-3; no definite D call. The CDR3 extends over 14 amino acids. Germline CDR1 and CDR2: LGHDT and YNNKEL (reference sequence). The V gene lost 4 bases and the J gene lost 8 bases, with 15 bases spanning the gap. CDR3 sequence: CASSPAADSHTIYF. Here the CDR3 DNA reads TGTGCCAGCAGCCCCGCCGCGGATTCGCACACCATATATTTT.

The chain recombines TRBV3-1 (or the pseudogene TRBV3-2) with TRBJ2-1; D gene uncertain. Deletions cut 4 bases from V and 10 bases from J, with 8 bases between. Germline V gives CDR1 LGHDT, CDR2 YNNKEL (reference sequence). The CDR3 extends over 11 amino acids. For the CDR3, the DNA is TGTGCCAGCAGCCGACTGGGGGAGCAGTTCTTC. Its protein product is CASSRLGEQFF.

The rearrangement joins TRBV5-4 to TRBJ1-1; a weak D match, TRBD1 (6 bases). The V end lost 0 bases, the J end lost 5 bases, and 11 bases lay between the germline ends. The CDR3 is 14 amino acids. CDR1 SGHNT and CDR2 YYREEE come from the germline V gene (reference sequence). The CDR3 protein is CASSLAQGGTEAFF. For the CDR3, the DNA is TGTGCCAGCAGCTTGGCACAGGGAGGAACTGAAGCTTTCTTT.

The chain is built from TRBV6-5 and TRBJ1-5; D is possibly TRBD1 (5 bases). Germline V gives CDR1 MNHEY, CDR2 SVGAGI. This CDR3 spans 12 amino acids. The V gene lost 6 bases and the J gene lost 6 bases, with 9 bases spanning the gap. CDR3 nucleotide sequence: TGTGCCAGCAGCCGGGGGGGTCAGCCCCAGCATTTT. It yields the protein CASSRGGQPQHF.

The chain uses TRBV7-2 and TRBJ2-5; the match to TRBD2 covers 8 bases. The CDR3 extends over 18 amino acids. The germline gives CDR1 SGHTA, CDR2 FQGNSA. The V segment lost 2 bases and the J segment 2 bases; nucleotides outside the gene matches: 13. The CDR3 spells CASSLYRQAKRGQETQYF. CDR3 nucleotides: TGTGCCAGCAGCTTATATAGACAGGCAAAGCGGGGGCAAGAGACCCAGTACTTC.

The V and J genes are TRBV5-1 and TRBJ2-7; D is uncertain. In germline, CDR1 is SGHRS, CDR2 YFSETQ. The CDR3 consists of 15 residues. The V gene lost 0 bases and the J gene lost 4 bases, with 14 bases spanning the gap. The CDR3, as DNA: TGCGCCAGCAGCTTGGCAGCAACAGCTTCATACGAGCAGTACTTC. Translation gives CASSLAATASYEQYF.

The chain has TRBV7-8 and TRBJ1-2; maybe TRBD1 (6 bases). Per the germline V gene, CDR1 is SGHVS and CDR2 is FQNEAQ. Trimming stripped 8 bases from V and 2 bases from J, with 12 bases between. The CDR3 runs 13 residues. This CDR3 reads CASSLGQNYGYTF. The CDR3 region has the DNA TGTGCCAGCTCTCTCGGACAGAACTATGGCTACACCTTC.

V gene TRBV6-2 or TRBV6-3 combines with J gene TRBJ1-2; unclear D gene. Germline loops: CDR1 MNHEY, CDR2 SVGEGT. The V end was cut by 5 bases, the J end by 8 bases, with 21 bases between. The CDR3 length is 15 residues. CDR3 DNA: TGTGCCAGCAGTGTGGAAGGGCCAACCGCTTTCGGCTACACCTTC. This sequence encodes CASSVEGPTAFGYTF.

This chain joins TRBV30 and TRBJ1-2; 8 bases are shared with TRBD1. CDR3 length: 13 amino acids. Germline CDR1 reads GTSNPN; CDR2 reads SVGIG (reference sequence). The V gene end was trimmed by 4 bases and the J gene end by 14 bases; junction bases not matched to a gene: 15. DNA of the CDR3: TGTGCCTGGACCTCCGTAGGACAGGGTCAGGGTACCTTC. Protein: CAWTSVGQGQGTF.

This chain joins TRBV30 and TRBJ1-5; D might be TRBD1 (5 bases). This CDR3 spans 14 amino acids. Germline CDR1 and CDR2: GTSNPN and SVGIG (reference sequence). The V gene lost 3 bases and the J gene lost 4 bases, with 13 bases spanning the gap. The CDR3 is CAWRQGMRNQPQHF. DNA for the CDR3: TGTGCCTGGAGGCAGGGCATGAGGAATCAGCCCCAGCATTTT.

The J gene is TRBJ2-3, the V gene TRBV7-9, with TRBD1 as a possible D gene (5 bases). The CDR3 has 12 amino acids. Trimming removed 8 bases from V and 2 bases from J, with 8 bases in between. Germline loops: CDR1 SEHNR, CDR2 FQNEAQ (reference sequence). CDR3 sequence: CASGAATDTQYF. CDR3 nucleotides: TGTGCCAGCGGGGCGGCCACAGATACGCAGTATTTT.

The gene calls are TRBV12-3 or TRBV12-4 and TRBJ1-6; possibly TRBD1 for D (6 bases). Between the trimmed V and J ends, which lost 5 bases and 9 bases, there was a span of 11 bases. There are 13 residues in the CDR3. The CDR3 DNA sequence: TGTGCCAGCAGTACCAACAGGGTTTCACCCCTCCACTTT. This gives the protein CASSTNRVSPLHF.